This note documents a single T cell receptor (beta chain) sequence. The CDR3 is 14 amino acids. Germline assignment: CDR1 SGHAT and CDR2 FQNNGV. Trimming pared 0 bases from V and 10 bases from J, leaving 13 bases between. The sample belongs to a study of immune characterization of retroperitoneal liposarcoma. One entry per CDR3 protein, called by TCRdb with MiXCR from the PCR reads. The repertoire includes around 10,000 distinct CDR3 sequences, roughly 53% of them detected once, and 10% sits in the top ten. This chain connects TRBV11-2 to TRBJ2-1; a possible D gene is TRBD2 (5 bases). The specimen was tumor tissue. The sequence derives from a female donor with retroperitoneal liposarcoma. The CDR3 nucleotides read TGTGCCAGCAGCTTAGAGGTGGACTCCTACGAGCAGTTCTTC. Translation gives CASSLEVDSYEQFF.